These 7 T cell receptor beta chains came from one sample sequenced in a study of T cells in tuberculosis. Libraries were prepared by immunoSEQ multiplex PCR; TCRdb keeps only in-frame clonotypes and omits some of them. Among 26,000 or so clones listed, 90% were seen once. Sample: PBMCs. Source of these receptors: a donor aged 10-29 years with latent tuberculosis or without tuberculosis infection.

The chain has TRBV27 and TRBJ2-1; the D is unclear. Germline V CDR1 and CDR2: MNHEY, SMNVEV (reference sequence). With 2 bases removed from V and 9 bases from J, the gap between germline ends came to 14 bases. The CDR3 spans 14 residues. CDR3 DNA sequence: TGTGCCAGCAGTTTAATCCAACCAGCGCGTGAGCAGTTCTTC. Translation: CASSLIQPAREQFF.

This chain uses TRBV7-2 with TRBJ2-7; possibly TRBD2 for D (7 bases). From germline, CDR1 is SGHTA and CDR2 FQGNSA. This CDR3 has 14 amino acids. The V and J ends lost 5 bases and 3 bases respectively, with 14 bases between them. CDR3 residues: CASSPGGGDYEQYF. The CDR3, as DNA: TGTGCCAGCAGCCCGGGGGGCGGGGACTACGAGCAGTACTTC.

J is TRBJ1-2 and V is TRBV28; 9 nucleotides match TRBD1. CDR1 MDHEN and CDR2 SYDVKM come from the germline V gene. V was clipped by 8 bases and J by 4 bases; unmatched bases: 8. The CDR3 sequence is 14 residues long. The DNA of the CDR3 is TGTGCCAGCTATAGCGGACAGGGGACCTATGGCTACACCTTC. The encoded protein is CASYSGQGTYGYTF.

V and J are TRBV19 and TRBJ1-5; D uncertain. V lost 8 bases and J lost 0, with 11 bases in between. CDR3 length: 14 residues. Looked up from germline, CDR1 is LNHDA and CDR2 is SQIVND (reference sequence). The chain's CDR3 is CASVPPGSNQPQHF. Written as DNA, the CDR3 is TGTGCCAGTGTCCCGCCGGGTAGCAATCAGCCCCAGCATTTT.

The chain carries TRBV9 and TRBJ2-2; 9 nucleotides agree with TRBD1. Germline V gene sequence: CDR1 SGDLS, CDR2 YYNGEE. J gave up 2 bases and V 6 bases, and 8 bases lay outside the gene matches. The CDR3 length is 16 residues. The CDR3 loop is CASTPGGQGNTGELFF. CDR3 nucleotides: TGTGCCAGCACCCCCGGGGGACAGGGAAACACCGGGGAGCTGTTTTTT.

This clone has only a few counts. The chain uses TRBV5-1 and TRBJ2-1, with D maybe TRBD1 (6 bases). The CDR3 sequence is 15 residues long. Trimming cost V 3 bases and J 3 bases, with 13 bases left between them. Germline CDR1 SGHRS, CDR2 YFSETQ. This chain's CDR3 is CASSSGHELYNEQFF. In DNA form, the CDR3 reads TGCGCCAGCAGCTCGGGACATGAGCTCTACAATGAGCAGTTCTTC.

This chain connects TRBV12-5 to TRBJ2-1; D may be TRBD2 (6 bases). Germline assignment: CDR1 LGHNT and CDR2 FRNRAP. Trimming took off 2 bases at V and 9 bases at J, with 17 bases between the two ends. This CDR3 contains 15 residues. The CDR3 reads CASGLRGSLVGEQFF. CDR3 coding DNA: TGTGCTAGTGGTTTGCGGGGGTCGTTGGTGGGTGAGCAGTTCTTC.